Listed here are 5 T cell receptor beta chains from one sample, sequenced in a study of blood T cell repertoires in COVID-19. TCRdb keeps only in-frame clones here, not all; method: immunoSEQ multiplex PCR. The sample contains 83,000 or so clones, roughly 86% of which appear only once. Material: peripheral blood. Receptor source: a man older than 75 with active or convalescent COVID-19.

The rearrangement uses TRBV9 and TRBJ1-2, with D possibly matching TRBD1 (5 bases). Germline V gives CDR1 SGDLS, CDR2 YYNGEE. Trimming took off 4 bases at V and 0 bases at J, with 10 bases between the two ends. The CDR3 loop spans 14 amino acids. Here the CDR3 DNA reads TGTGCCAGCAGCCCGATGACAGCTAACTATGGCTACACCTTC. Translated: CASSPMTANYGYTF.

The chain is built from TRBV10-2 and TRBJ2-3, with 11 bases that match TRBD2. The V and J ends lost 6 bases and 1 base, in that order; junction bases with no gene match: 0. From germline, CDR1 is WSHSY and CDR2 SAAADI. The CDR3 runs 14 residues. Here the CDR3 DNA reads TGCGCCAGCAGGACTAGCGGGGGCACAGATACGCAGTATTTT. Amino acids: CASRTSGGTDTQYF.

This rearrangement joins TRBV24-1 to TRBJ2-5, with D tentatively TRBD1 (5 bases). The V gene lost 4 bases and the J gene lost 7 bases, with 15 bases spanning the gap. The CDR3 extends over 14 amino acids. The germline CDR1 and CDR2 sequences are KGHDR and SFDVKD. This CDR3 is CATSDLQWGGTQYF. In nucleotides, the CDR3 is TGTGCCACCAGTGACCTACAGTGGGGCGGGACCCAGTACTTC.

This clone has a handful of counts. The rearrangement joins TRBV5-1 to TRBJ1-3; 7 nucleotides agree with TRBD1. Germline trimming cut 0 bases from V and 8 bases from J; bases unmatched to any gene: 5. CDR1 is SGHRS and CDR2 is YFSETQ in the germline V gene. CDR3 size: 14 residues. The CDR3 loop reads CASSLAGQRDTIYF. CDR3 nucleotides: TGCGCCAGCAGCTTGGCGGGACAGCGAGACACCATATATTTT.

Only one count was recorded for this clone. The V call is TRBV5-1, the J call TRBJ2-3; D possibly corresponds to TRBD2 (6 bases). The CDR3 runs to 14 residues. Deletions cut 4 bases from V and 3 bases from J, with 12 bases between. Germline V gene sequence: CDR1 SGHRS, CDR2 YFSETQ. CDR3 nucleotide sequence: TGCGCCAGCAGCCCGGACGCGGGGACAGATACGCAGTATTTT. Protein product: CASSPDAGTDTQYF.